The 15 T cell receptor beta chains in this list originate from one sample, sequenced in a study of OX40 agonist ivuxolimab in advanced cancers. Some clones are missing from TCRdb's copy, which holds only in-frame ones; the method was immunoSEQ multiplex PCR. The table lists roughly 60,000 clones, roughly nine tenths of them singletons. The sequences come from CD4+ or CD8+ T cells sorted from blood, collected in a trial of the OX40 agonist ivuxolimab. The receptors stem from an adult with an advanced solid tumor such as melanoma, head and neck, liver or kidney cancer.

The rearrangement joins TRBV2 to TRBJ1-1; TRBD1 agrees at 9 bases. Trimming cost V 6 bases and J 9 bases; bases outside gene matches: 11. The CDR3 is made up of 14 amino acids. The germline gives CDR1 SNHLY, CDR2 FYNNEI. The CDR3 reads CASSLLSGQGQAFF. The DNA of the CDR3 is TGTGCCAGCAGCTTGCTTTCTGGACAGGGGCAAGCTTTCTTT.

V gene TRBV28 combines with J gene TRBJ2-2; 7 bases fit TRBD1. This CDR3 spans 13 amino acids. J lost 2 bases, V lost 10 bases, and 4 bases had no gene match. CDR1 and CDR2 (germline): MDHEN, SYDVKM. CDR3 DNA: TGTGCCACCAGGGACAGAAACACCGGGGAGCTGTTTTTT. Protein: CATRDRNTGELFF.

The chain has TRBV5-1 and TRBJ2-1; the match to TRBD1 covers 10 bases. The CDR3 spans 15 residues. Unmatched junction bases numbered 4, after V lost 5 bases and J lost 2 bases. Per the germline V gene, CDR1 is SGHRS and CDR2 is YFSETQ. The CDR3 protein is CASRSDRGPYNEQFF. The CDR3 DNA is TGCGCCAGCAGATCCGACAGGGGGCCCTACAATGAGCAGTTCTTC.

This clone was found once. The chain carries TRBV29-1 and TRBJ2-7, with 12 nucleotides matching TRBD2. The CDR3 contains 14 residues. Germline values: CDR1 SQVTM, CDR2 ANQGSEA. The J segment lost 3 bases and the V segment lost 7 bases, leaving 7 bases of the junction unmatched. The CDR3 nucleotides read TGCAGCGCTAGAGGACTAGCGGGGCTCTACGAGCAGTACTTC. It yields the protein CSARGLAGLYEQYF.

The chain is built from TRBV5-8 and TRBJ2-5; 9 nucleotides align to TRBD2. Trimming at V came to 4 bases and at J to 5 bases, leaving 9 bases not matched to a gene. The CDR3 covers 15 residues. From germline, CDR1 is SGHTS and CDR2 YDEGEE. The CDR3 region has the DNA TGTGCCAGCAGCCGAAGTAGCGGGAGCTGGGAGACCCAGTACTTC. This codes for CASSRSSGSWETQYF.

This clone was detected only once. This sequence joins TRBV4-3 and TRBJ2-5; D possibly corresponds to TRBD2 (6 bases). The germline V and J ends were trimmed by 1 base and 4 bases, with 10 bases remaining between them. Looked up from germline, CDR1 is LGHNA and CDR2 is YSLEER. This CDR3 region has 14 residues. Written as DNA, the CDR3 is TGCGCCAGCAGCCAAGCGGGAGACAGAGAGACCCAGTACTTC. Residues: CASSQAGDRETQYF.

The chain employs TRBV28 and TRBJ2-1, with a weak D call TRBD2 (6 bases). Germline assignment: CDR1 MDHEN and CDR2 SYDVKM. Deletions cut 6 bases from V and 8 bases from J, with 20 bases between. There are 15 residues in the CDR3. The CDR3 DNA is TGTGCCAGCAGACCCCACAAGGGGAGGAACGATGAGCAGTTCTTC. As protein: CASRPHKGRNDEQFF.

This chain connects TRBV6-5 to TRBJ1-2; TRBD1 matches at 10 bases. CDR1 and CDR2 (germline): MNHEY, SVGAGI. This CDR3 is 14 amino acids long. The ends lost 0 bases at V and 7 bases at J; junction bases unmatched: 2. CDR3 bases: TGTGCCAGCAGTTACTCGGACAGGGGGGGTGGCTACACCTTC. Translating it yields CASSYSDRGGGYTF.

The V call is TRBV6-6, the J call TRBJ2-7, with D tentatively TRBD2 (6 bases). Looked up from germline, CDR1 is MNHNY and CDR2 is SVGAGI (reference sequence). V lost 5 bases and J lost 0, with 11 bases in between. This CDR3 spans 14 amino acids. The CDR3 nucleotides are TGTGCCAGCAGTCGGGACTGGAGCTCCTACGAGCAGTACTTC. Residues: CASSRDWSSYEQYF.

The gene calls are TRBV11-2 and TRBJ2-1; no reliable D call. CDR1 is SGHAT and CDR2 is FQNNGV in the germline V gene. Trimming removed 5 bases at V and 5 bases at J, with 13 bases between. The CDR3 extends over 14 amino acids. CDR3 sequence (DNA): TGTGCCAGCAGCCCTAACCCTCGAGACAATGAGCAGTTCTTC. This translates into CASSPNPRDNEQFF.

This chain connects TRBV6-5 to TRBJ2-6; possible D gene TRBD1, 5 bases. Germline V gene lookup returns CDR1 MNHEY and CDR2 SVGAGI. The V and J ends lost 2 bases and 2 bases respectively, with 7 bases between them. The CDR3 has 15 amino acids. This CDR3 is CASSYGRAGANVLTF. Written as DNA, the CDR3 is TGTGCCAGCAGTTACGGCAGGGCTGGGGCCAACGTCCTGACTTTC.

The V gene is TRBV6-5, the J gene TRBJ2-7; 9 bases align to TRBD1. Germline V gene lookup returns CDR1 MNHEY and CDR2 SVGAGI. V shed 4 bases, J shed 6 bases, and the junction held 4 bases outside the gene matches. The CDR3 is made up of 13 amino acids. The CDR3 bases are TGTGCCAGCAGTTCCGGGACAGGGTTCGAGCAGTACTTC. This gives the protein CASSSGTGFEQYF.

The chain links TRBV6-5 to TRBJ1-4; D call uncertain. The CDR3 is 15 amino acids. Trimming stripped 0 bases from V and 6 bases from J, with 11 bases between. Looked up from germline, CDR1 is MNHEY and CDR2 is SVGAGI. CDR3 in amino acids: CASSYSWSTHEKLFF. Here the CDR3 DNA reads TGTGCCAGCAGTTACTCGTGGAGCACCCATGAAAAACTGTTTTTT.

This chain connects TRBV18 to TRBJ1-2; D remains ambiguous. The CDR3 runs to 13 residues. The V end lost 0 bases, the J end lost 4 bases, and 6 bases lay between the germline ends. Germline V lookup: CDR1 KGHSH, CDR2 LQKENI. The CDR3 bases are TGTGCCAGCTCACCACCGTATGGCTATGGCTACACCTTC. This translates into CASSPPYGYGYTF.

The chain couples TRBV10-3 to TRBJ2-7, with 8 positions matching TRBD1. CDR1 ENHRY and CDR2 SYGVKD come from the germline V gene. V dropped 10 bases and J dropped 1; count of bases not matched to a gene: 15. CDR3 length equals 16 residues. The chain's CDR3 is CATGQGMSFSSYEQYF. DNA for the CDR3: TGTGCCACCGGACAGGGTATGAGCTTTTCGTCCTACGAGCAGTACTTC.